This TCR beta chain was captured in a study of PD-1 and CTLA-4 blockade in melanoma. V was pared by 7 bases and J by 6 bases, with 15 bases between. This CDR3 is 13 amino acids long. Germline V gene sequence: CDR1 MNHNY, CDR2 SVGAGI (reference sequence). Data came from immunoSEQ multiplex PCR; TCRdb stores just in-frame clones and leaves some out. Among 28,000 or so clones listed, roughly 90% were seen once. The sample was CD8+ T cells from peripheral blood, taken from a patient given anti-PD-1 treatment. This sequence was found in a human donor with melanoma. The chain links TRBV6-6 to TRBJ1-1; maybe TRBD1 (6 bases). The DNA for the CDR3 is TGTGCCAGCATTCCAGGGGCGGGGGCTGAAGCTTTCTTT. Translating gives CASIPGAGAEAFF.